This TCR beta chain was identified in a study of CXCR3-negative and CXCR3-positive naive CD8 T cells. As concerns this clonotype: Its target is unknown.

The CDR3 is 14 amino acids. Germline CDR1 is SGHRS and CDR2 is YFSETQ. Points from the study as a whole: More hydrophobic TRB CDR3s occurred in CXCR3-positive than in CXCR3-negative naive cells. With CXCR3 expression partially decreased after cryopreservation, most assays relied on fresh PBMCs. Whereas memory cells differed, naive CXCR3-negative and CXCR3-positive cells shared similar TRBV-TRBJ usage.

The authors gated naive CD8+ T cells as CD45RO-CCR7+CD27+CD95-. Each TRB cDNA library was prepared by 5' RACE (with UMI labels). TCRdb reanalyzed the 5' RACE reads and collapses them to one entry per CDR3 protein, without DNA. This sample's table has thousands of distinct CDR3 sequences. The chain uses TRBV5-1 and TRBJ1-1; the D gene TCRdb calls, TRBD1, cannot be checked with no DNA. The TCR sequence derives from a human donor in good health. Some clones in this sample may be carry-over from other donors' samples. What was sequenced was naive CXCR3- CD8+ T cells from blood. Noted subset: CD45RO-CCR7+CD27+CD95- naive CD8+ T cells lacking CXCR3 (TNR3-). Here the CDR3 reads CASSWGTNNTEAFF. The whole variable domain, remainder taken from reference TRBV5-1 and TRBJ1-1, is KAGVTQTPRYLIKTRGQQVTLSCSPISGHRSVSWYQQTPGQGLQFLFEYFSETQRNKGNFPGRFSGRQFSNSRSEMNVSTLELGDSALYLCASSWGTNNTEAFFGQGTRLTVV.